This T cell receptor beta chain was recorded in a study of cytomegalovirus exposure and HLA in healthy donors. It was with 60 Vbeta and 13 Jbeta primers that the PCR ran. Methods used by the authors: It was a later analysis that counted tens of millions of unique TCR beta chains, of which about 10 million were shared. Method: immunoSEQ multiplex PCR; TCRdb's copy keeps in-frame clones and lacks some. V and J calls and clone size follow that table, whereas D and trimming were derived from the DNA. The table has about 150,000 clones, more than 60% seen once. Remarks on this clone: Its antigen is undetermined.

This CDR3 has 15 residues. CDR1 is MNHEY and CDR2 is SMNVEV in the germline V gene (reference sequence). The ends lost 5 bases at V and 7 bases at J; junction bases unmatched: 8. Study results and limitations: As immune exposure information, only CMV serostatus was available. Presence/absence comparisons presumed near-even sequencing depth among donors.

The sequenced material came from PBMCs. The chain carries TRBV27 and TRBJ1-4, with 9 bases that match TRBD1. The source is a middle-aged woman in good health and CMV-seronegative. CDR3: CASSPDRGRPEKLFF. The CDR3 coding sequence is TGTGCCAGCAGTCCGGACAGGGGTAGGCCTGAAAAACTGTTTTTT.